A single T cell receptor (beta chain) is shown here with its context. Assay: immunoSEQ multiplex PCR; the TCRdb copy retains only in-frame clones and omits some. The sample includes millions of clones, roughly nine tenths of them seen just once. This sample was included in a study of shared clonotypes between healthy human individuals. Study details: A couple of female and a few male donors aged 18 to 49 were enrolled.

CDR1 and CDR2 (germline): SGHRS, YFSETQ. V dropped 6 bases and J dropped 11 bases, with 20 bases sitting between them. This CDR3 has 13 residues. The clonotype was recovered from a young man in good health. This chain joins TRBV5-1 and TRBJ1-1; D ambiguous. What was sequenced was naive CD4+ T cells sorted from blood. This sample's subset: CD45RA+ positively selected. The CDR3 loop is CASTSEKGRSAFF. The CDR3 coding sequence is TGCGCCAGCACCTCGGAGAAGGGCCGAAGCGCTTTCTTT.